Listed here are 32 T cell receptor beta chains from one sample, sequenced in a study of T-cell memory formation after mild COVID-19. TCRdb re-called the 5' RACE reads through MiXCR, storing one row per CDR3 protein. The sample gives 450,000 to 650,000 distinct CDR3 sequences, about 20% of which show up once; about 12% is in the top ten. The material sequenced was PBMCs or a T cell subset sorted from them (not recorded which). These receptor sequences come from an adult woman who had mild COVID-19 (a few samples of this study predate the infection). Cell type and time point are not known.

The chain links TRBV6-1 to TRBJ1-1; D might be TRBD1 (5 bases). Per the germline V gene, CDR1 is MNHNS and CDR2 is SASEGT. The CDR3 covers 14 residues. Trimming took 1 base from V and 0 from J, leaving 6 bases between them. CDR3 region: CASSEGQLNTEAFF. The CDR3, as DNA: TGTGCCAGCAGTGAAGGACAGCTGAACACTGAAGCTTTCTTT.

This clonotype showed up just once. The chain couples TRBV15 to TRBJ2-1, with 8 bases matching TRBD2. V dropped 1 base and J dropped 4; count of bases not matched to a gene: 9. Germline loops: CDR1 LNHNV, CDR2 YYDKDF (reference sequence). This CDR3 spans 17 amino acids. Written as DNA, the CDR3 is TGTGCCACCAGCAGAGTTAGCGGGGCCTCCTCTTACAATGAGCAGTTCTTC. As protein: CATSRVSGASSYNEQFF.

This clonotype was picked up a small number of times. This chain uses TRBV23-1 with TRBJ2-7, with a tentative D call TRBD2 (6 bases). TRBV23-1 is an ORF, and what it does is uncertain. The CDR3 loop spans 14 amino acids. Trimming cost V 2 bases and J 5 bases, with 13 bases left between them. CDR3 sequence: CASSQRRGENEQYF. The CDR3 region has the DNA TGCGCCAGCAGTCAAAGGCGGGGCGAGAACGAGCAGTACTTC.

Only a few counts were recorded for this clonotype. The chain uses TRBV12-3 or TRBV12-4 and TRBJ2-5; TRBD2 might be the D (6 bases). Deletions cut 5 bases from V and 3 bases from J, with 13 bases between. This CDR3 comprises 14 residues. Here the CDR3 reads CASSARLVEETQYF. CDR3 nucleotides: TGTGCCAGCAGTGCCCGACTAGTGGAAGAGACCCAGTACTTC.

This clonotype appeared a few times. The V and J genes are TRBV6-1 and TRBJ1-2, with D unresolved. Trimming stripped 1 base from V and 7 bases from J, with 10 bases between. CDR1 is MNHNS, CDR2 SASEGT, per germline. The CDR3 covers 13 residues. DNA of the CDR3: TGTGCCAGCAGTGAAGGCAGCGGTTTTGGCTACACCTTC. It encodes CASSEGSGFGYTF.

As regards this clonotype: A much larger clone sits a single nucleotide away, making a read error possible. The chain employs TRBV7-6 and TRBJ2-1; TRBD2 might be the D (6 bases). The length of the CDR3 is 15 residues. Germline lookup yields CDR1 SGHVS and CDR2 FNYEAQ. Trimming removed 2 bases at V and 9 bases at J, with 17 bases between. The CDR3 DNA is TGTGCCAGCAGCTTATTGGAGGGTCCCCACACTGAGCAGTTCTTC. It codes for CASSLLEGPHTEQFF.

The chain is built from TRBV27 and TRBJ2-5; D not certain. The CDR3 runs 16 residues. With 5 bases removed from V and 5 bases from J, the gap between germline ends came to 21 bases. The V gene's germline CDR1 is MNHEY and CDR2 SMNVEV (reference sequence). CDR3 amino acids: CASSPYPLGVSETQYF. The CDR3 nucleotides read TGTGCCAGCAGTCCATATCCCCTTGGCGTCTCGGAGACCCAGTACTTC.

The V call is TRBV7-9, the J call TRBJ1-5, with unresolved D. The V end was cut by 5 bases, the J end by 5 bases, with 10 bases between. Germline loops: CDR1 SEHNR, CDR2 FQNEAQ (reference sequence). This CDR3 has 13 residues. In DNA form, the CDR3 reads TGTGCCAGCAGCGCCCGGGGTGATCAGCCCCAGCATTTT. Protein sequence: CASSARGDQPQHF. Full variable domain (remainder filled in from reference TRBV7-9 and TRBJ1-5): DTGVSQNPRHKITKRGQNVTFRCDPISEHNRLYWYRQTLGQGPEFLTYFQNEAQLEKSRLLSDRFSAERPKGSFSTLEIQRTEQGDSAMYLCASSARGDQPQHFGDGTRLSIL.

This clonotype turned up a few times. The chain recombines TRBV4-1 with TRBJ2-7; TRBD1 matches at 9 bases. Trimming took 8 bases from V and 5 from J; bases not matched to a gene: 16. The germline gives CDR1 MGHRA, CDR2 YSYEKL. This CDR3 is 16 amino acids long. In DNA, the CDR3 is TGCGCCAGCCAAGATATTCCGGGACAGGGATTCCACGAGCAGTACTTC. Its protein product is CASQDIPGQGFHEQYF.

In nucleotides, the CDR3 is TGCAGTGCTAGATACGGGACTAGCGGGAACGAGCAGTACTTC. The encoded protein is CSARYGTSGNEQYF. This sequence joins TRBV20-1 and TRBJ2-7, with TRBD2 matching 13 bases. The CDR3 length is 14 residues. Per the germline V gene, CDR1 is DFQATT and CDR2 is SNEGSKA (reference sequence). With V trimmed by 2 bases and J by 5 bases, 3 bases remained unmatched.

This clonotype appeared a few times. CDR3 in DNA: TGTGCCAGCAGACCGGCGGACTCCTACGAGCAGTACTTC. Its protein product is CASRPADSYEQYF. The J gene is TRBJ2-7, the V gene TRBV27; no clear D. Trimming cost V 6 bases and J 0 bases, with 9 bases left between them. Per germline, CDR1 MNHEY and CDR2 SMNVEV (reference sequence). The length of the CDR3 is 13 residues.

This clonotype was seen a handful of times. This sequence joins TRBV29-1 and TRBJ2-5; either TRBD1 or TRBD2 may supply D (6 bases each). The CDR3 is 14 residues long. The V and J ends lost 4 bases and 4 bases respectively, with 16 bases between them. The germline gives CDR1 SQVTM, CDR2 ANQGSEA. CDR3 in amino acids: CSVGPGVSGETQYF. Written as DNA, the CDR3 is TGCAGCGTTGGGCCAGGGGTTAGCGGAGAGACCCAGTACTTC.

This clonotype was seen at least ten times. The chain couples TRBV29-1 to TRBJ2-5, with 8 bases identical to TRBD1. CDR1 SQVTM and CDR2 ANQGSEA come from the germline V gene. The CDR3 is 12 residues long. After removal of 4 bases from V and 7 bases from J, the junction contained 5 bases not matched to a gene. The CDR3 DNA reads TGCAGCGTTGTGACGGGACAGGTGACCCAGTACTTC. Translated: CSVVTGQVTQYF.

This clonotype was observed at least ten times. This chain uses TRBV20-1 with TRBJ2-7; possibly TRBD1 for D (5 bases). CDR3 size: 13 residues. V was trimmed by 4 bases and J by 0 bases, leaving 10 bases between them. CDR1 is DFQATT and CDR2 is SNEGSKA in the germline V gene (reference sequence). This CDR3 reads CSATLDISYEQYF. CDR3 DNA: TGCAGTGCTACCCTGGACATCTCCTACGAGCAGTACTTC.

The chain is built from TRBV5-1 and TRBJ2-6, with D unclear. The CDR3 loop spans 15 amino acids. V gave up 3 bases and J gave up 1 base, with 8 bases separating them. Germline V gene lookup returns CDR1 SGHRS and CDR2 YFSETQ. The CDR3 DNA reads as TGCGCCAGCAGCTCCTCCAGTTCTGGGGCCAACGTCCTGACTTTC. Translated: CASSSSSSGANVLTF.

CDR3 sequence: CASSSDNPGTETQYF. CDR3 nucleotide sequence: TGCGCCAGCAGCTCTGACAATCCCGGTACAGAGACCCAGTACTTC. The chain uses TRBV5-1 and TRBJ2-5; D is uncertain. V was clipped by 3 bases and J by 4 bases, with 16 bases between them. The CDR3 has 15 residues. Germline assignment: CDR1 SGHRS and CDR2 YFSETQ.

This clonotype was observed a handful of times. V is TRBV20-1 and J is TRBJ1-1; tentative D call: TRBD1 (5 bases). The CDR3 runs to 15 residues. Germline V gene lookup returns CDR1 DFQATT and CDR2 SNEGSKA (reference sequence). Trimming took off 6 bases at V and 1 base at J, with 18 bases between the two ends. The CDR3 is CSAGEGRVGNTEAFF. CDR3 DNA: TGCAGTGCGGGGGAAGGACGGGTGGGGAACACTGAAGCTTTCTTT.

This clonotype was recorded a few times. The V and J genes are TRBV3-1 and TRBJ2-2, with D possibly TRBD2 on 6 matching bases. Looked up from germline, CDR1 is LGHDT and CDR2 is YNNKEL (reference sequence). Trimming cost V 3 bases and J 4 bases, with 6 bases left between them. The CDR3 is 13 residues long. For the CDR3, the DNA is TGTGCCAGCAGCCAGGGACTCACCGGGGAGCTGTTTTTT. Translated: CASSQGLTGELFF.

This clonotype was seen a single time. This chain joins TRBV7-2 and TRBJ1-2; 9 bases map to TRBD1. The CDR3 spans 17 residues. The J segment lost 7 bases and the V segment lost 5 bases, leaving 17 bases of the junction unmatched. The germline gives CDR1 SGHTA, CDR2 FQGNSA. The CDR3: CASSPTFLGQGGSGYTF. CDR3 DNA: TGTGCCAGCAGCCCGACTTTTCTGGGACAGGGCGGAAGTGGCTACACCTTC.

Only a few counts were recorded for this clonotype. The chain has TRBV7-2 and TRBJ2-5; D call uncertain. The CDR3 runs 17 residues. Trimming took 0 bases from V and 1 from J, leaving 15 bases between them. Per the germline V gene, CDR1 is SGHTA and CDR2 is FQGNSA. In DNA form, the CDR3 reads TGTGCCAGCAGCTTAGCGCCCTTAAGGAGCCTCCAAGAGACCCAGTACTTC. It encodes CASSLAPLRSLQETQYF.

The sample holds a few counts of this clonotype. This chain connects TRBV7-8 to TRBJ2-3; perhaps TRBD1 as D (6 bases). Germline assignment: CDR1 SGHVS and CDR2 FQNEAQ. This CDR3 has 16 residues. Trimming stripped 5 bases from V and 2 bases from J, with 17 bases between. In DNA form, the CDR3 reads TGTGCCAGCAGCCGACCACCGGGACATCCCACAGATACGCAGTATTTT. Residues: CASSRPPGHPTDTQYF.

This chain connects TRBV5-5 to TRBJ2-1; D may be TRBD2 (6 bases). The CDR3 sequence is 14 residues long. Trimming shortened V by 3 bases and J by 9 bases, and 16 bases separated the two germline ends. Germline CDR1 is SGHKS and CDR2 is YYEKEE (reference sequence). This chain's CDR3 is CASSWGGVLGEQFF. The CDR3 DNA reads TGTGCCAGCAGCTGGGGCGGGGTTCTCGGTGAGCAGTTCTTC. The variable domain in full, with the rest retrieved from reference TRBV5-5 and TRBJ2-1, is DAGVTQSPTHLIKTRGQQVTLRCSPISGHKSVSWYQQVLGQGPQFIFQYYEKEERGRGNFPDRFSARQFPNYSSELNVNALLLGDSALYLCASSWGGVLGEQFFGPGTRLTVL.

The table lists this clonotype with a count of one. This sequence joins TRBV4-1 and TRBJ2-1, with 10 bases matching TRBD1. This CDR3 has 18 amino acids. J was trimmed by 3 bases and V by 3 bases; bases with no gene match: 11. CDR1 and CDR2 (germline): MGHRA, YSYEKL. CDR3 protein: CASSQKHDGTGVYNEQFF. DNA of the CDR3: TGCGCCAGCAGCCAGAAGCACGACGGGACAGGGGTCTACAATGAGCAGTTCTTC.

This clonotype has at least ten counts. The V call is TRBV6-5, the J call TRBJ2-2, with D tentatively TRBD1 or TRBD2 (5 bases each). The ends were cut back, 8 bases at V and 1 base at J, with 11 bases in the middle. The CDR3 contains 14 residues. The germline gives CDR1 MNHEY, CDR2 SVGAGI. CDR3 DNA: TGTGCCAGCGGGGGACGGGAGAACACCGGGGAGCTGTTTTTT. Amino acid sequence: CASGGRENTGELFF.

The rearrangement links TRBV5-1 to TRBJ1-1; 7 bases are a match to TRBD1. The CDR3 runs 18 residues. Trimming took 1 base from V and 1 from J; bases not matched to a gene: 13. The germline V gene has CDR1 SGHRS and CDR2 YFSETQ. The chain's CDR3 is CASSLKPTGAVKNTEAFF. CDR3 coding DNA: TGCGCCAGCAGCTTGAAACCCACAGGGGCGGTAAAGAACACTGAAGCTTTCTTT.

V is TRBV6-1 and J is TRBJ1-2; D unresolved. This CDR3 has 15 amino acids. V was shortened by 4 bases and J by 3 bases, with 15 bases between the two germline ends. Germline CDR1 is MNHNS and CDR2 is SASEGT. DNA of the CDR3: TGTGCCAGCAGTGCCCCCGATCAGAGTTACTATGGCTACACCTTC. Amino acid sequence: CASSAPDQSYYGYTF.

This sequence joins TRBV30 and TRBJ2-7; no definite D call. Germline CDR1 GTSNPN, CDR2 SVGIG (reference sequence). Trimming cost V 3 bases and J 5 bases, with 8 bases left between them. The CDR3 contains 11 residues. CDR3 protein: CAWRGGHEQYF. The CDR3 bases are TGTGCCTGGAGGGGTGGACACGAGCAGTACTTC.

V gene TRBV4-1 combines with J gene TRBJ1-2, with no clear D. CDR1 and CDR2 (germline): MGHRA, YSYEKL. V was pared by 0 bases and J by 13 bases, with 12 bases between. The CDR3 runs 12 residues. In DNA, the CDR3 is TGCGCCAGCAGCCAAGATGGGAGTGTCCGCACCTTC. It translates to CASSQDGSVRTF.

This clonotype has ten or more counts. The chain uses TRBV7-3 and TRBJ2-7; tentatively, D is TRBD2 (5 bases). The V end lost 3 bases, the J end lost 3 bases, and 15 bases lay between the germline ends. There are 15 residues in the CDR3. CDR1 SGHTA and CDR2 FQGTGA come from the germline V gene. CDR3 amino acids: CASSLRRGSVYEQYF. The CDR3 DNA follows: TGTGCCAGCAGCTTGCGCCGTGGGAGCGTCTACGAGCAGTACTTC.

This chain links TRBV4-3 with TRBJ2-1; 7 bases map to TRBD2. The germline gives CDR1 LGHNA, CDR2 YSLEER. V lost 0 bases and J lost 4; bases outside the gene matches: 15. This CDR3 contains 19 residues. CDR3 sequence: CASSQDVLREAEIYNEQFF. The CDR3 coding sequence is TGCGCCAGCAGCCAAGATGTCCTCCGGGAGGCCGAGATATACAATGAGCAGTTCTTC.

The rearrangement uses TRBV9 and TRBJ1-6; D ambiguous. The germline V and J ends were trimmed by 4 bases and 17 bases, with 13 bases remaining between them. This CDR3 has 11 residues. Germline CDR1 is SGDLS and CDR2 is YYNGEE. Here the CDR3 DNA reads TGTGCCAGCAGCTCTTCGCTAAGTGTCCACTTT. Protein sequence: CASSSSLSVHF.

This clonotype appeared a few times. DNA of the CDR3: TGTGCCAGCAGTCCCCCCGGACTAAGAGCAGATACGCAGTATTTT. This gives the protein CASSPPGLRADTQYF. This chain connects TRBV12-3 or TRBV12-4 to TRBJ2-3, with D possibly being TRBD2 (6 bases). Trimming left V 5 bases short and J 4 bases short, with 16 bases between. This CDR3 comprises 15 residues.